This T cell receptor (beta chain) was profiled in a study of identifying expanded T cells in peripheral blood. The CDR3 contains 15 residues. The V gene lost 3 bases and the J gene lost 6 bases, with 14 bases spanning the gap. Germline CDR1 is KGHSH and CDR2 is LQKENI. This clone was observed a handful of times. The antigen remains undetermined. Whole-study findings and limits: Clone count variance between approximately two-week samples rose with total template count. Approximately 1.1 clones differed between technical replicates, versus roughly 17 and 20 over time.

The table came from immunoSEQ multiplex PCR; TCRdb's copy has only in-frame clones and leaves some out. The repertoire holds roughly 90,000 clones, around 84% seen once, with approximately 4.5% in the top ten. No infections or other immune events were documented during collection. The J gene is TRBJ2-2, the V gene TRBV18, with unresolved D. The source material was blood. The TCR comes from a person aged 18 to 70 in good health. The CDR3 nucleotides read TGTGCCAGCTCACCTTCCGGGTCCCTCCCCGGGGAGCTGTTTTTT. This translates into CASSPSGSLPGELFF.